This T cell receptor (beta chain) was profiled in a study of blood T cell repertoires in COVID-19. TCRdb keeps only in-frame clones here, not all; method: immunoSEQ multiplex PCR. The table records around 470,000 clones, 85% to 90% of them present only once. The ends lost 7 bases at V and 4 bases at J; junction bases unmatched: 4. CDR3 size: 13 residues. CDR1 is MNHEY and CDR2 is SVGAGI in the germline V gene. The chain has TRBV6-5 and TRBJ1-5; 7 bases agree with TRBD1. The source is a man between 18 and 29 years old with COVID-19, enrolled during active disease. Sequencing used peripheral blood. The CDR3 loop reads CASTKQGNQPQHF. CDR3 DNA sequence: TGTGCCAGCACCAAACAGGGGAATCAGCCCCAGCATTTT.